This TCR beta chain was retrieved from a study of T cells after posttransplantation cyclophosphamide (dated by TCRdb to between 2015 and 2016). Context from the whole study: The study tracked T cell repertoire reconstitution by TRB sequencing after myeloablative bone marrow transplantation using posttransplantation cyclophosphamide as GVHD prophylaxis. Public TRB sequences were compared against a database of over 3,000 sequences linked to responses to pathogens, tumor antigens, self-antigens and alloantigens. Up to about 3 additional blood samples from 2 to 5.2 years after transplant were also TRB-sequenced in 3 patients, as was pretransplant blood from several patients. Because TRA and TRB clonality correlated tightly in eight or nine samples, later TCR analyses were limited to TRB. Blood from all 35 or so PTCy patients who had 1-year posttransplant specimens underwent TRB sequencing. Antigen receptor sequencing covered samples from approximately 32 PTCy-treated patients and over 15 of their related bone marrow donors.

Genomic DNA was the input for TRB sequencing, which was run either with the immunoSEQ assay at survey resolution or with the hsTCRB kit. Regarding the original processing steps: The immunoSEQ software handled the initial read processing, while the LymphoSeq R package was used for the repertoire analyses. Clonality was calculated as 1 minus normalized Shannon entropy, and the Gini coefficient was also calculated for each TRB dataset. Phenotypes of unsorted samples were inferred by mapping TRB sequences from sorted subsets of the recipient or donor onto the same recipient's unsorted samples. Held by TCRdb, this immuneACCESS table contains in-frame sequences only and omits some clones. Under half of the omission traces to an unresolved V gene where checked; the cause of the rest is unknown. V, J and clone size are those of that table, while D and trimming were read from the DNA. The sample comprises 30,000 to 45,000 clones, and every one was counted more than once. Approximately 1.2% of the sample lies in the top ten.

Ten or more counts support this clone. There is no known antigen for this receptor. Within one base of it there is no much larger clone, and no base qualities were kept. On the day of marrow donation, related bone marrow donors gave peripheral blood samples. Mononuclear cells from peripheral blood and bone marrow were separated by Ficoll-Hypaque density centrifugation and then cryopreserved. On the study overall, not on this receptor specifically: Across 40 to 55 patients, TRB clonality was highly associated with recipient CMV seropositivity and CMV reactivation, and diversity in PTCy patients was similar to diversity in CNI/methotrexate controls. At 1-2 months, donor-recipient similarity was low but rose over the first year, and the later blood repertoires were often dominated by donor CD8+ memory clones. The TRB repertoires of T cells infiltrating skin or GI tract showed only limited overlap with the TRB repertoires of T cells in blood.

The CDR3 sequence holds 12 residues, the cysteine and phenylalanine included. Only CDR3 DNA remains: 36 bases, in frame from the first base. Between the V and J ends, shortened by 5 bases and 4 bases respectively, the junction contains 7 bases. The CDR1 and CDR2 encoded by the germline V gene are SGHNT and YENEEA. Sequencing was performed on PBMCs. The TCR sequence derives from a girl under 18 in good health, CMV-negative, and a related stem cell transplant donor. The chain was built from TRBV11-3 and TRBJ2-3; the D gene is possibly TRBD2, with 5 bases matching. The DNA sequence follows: TGTGCCAGCAGCCGGGGAGCAGATACGCAGTATTTT. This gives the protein CASSRGADTQYF.